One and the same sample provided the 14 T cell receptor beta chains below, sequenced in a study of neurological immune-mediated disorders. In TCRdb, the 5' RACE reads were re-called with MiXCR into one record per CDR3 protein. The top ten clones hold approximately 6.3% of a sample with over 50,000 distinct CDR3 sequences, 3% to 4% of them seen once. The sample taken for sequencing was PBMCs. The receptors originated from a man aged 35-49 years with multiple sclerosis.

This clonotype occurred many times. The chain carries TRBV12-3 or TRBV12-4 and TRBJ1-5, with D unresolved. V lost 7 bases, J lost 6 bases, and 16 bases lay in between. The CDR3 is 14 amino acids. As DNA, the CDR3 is TGTGCCAGCAAGATTAGGGAATCGGGTCAGCCCCAGCATTTT. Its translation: CASKIRESGQPQHF.

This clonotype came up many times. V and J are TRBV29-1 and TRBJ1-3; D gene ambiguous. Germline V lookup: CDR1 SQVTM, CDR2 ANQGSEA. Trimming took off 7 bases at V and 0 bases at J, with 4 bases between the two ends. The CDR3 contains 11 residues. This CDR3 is CSGSSGNTIYF. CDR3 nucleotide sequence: TGCAGCGGGAGCTCTGGAAACACCATATATTTT. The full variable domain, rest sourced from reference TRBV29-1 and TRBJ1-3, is SAVISQKPSRDICQRGTSLTIQCQVDSQVTMMFWYRQQPGQSLTLIATANQGSEATYESGFVIDKFPISRPNLTFSTLTVSNMSPEDSSIYLCSGSSGNTIYFGEGSWLTVV.

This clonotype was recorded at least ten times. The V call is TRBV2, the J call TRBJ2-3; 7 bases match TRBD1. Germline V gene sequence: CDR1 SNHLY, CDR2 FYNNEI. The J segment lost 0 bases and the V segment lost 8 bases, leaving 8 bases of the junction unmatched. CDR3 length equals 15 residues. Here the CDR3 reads CASGRTGSSTDTQYF. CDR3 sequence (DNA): TGTGCCAGCGGTCGGACAGGTTCTAGCACAGATACGCAGTATTTT. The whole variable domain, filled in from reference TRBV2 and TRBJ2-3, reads EPEVTQTPSHQVTQMGQEVILRCVPISNHLYFYWYRQILGQKVEFLVSFYNNEISEKSEIFDDQFSVERPDGSNFTLKIRSTKLEDSAMYFCASGRTGSSTDTQYFGPGTRLTVL.

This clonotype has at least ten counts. CDR3 sequence reads: CSAKKSSGTQYF. The CDR3 DNA sequence: TGCAGTGCAAAGAAGTCTAGCGGGACCCAGTACTTC. This rearrangement joins TRBV20-1 to TRBJ2-5, with TRBD2 identical over 7 bases. The germline CDR1 and CDR2 sequences are DFQATT and SNEGSKA (reference sequence). V gave up 6 bases and J gave up 7 bases; unmatched junction bases: 8. This CDR3 region has 12 residues.

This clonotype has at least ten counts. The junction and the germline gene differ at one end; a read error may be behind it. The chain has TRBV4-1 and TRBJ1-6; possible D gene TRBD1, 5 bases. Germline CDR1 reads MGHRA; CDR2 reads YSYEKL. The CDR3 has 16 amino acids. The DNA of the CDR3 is TGCGCCAGCAGCCAAGACGTTGGGGCTAGGGATTCACCCCTCAACTTT. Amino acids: CASSQDVGARDSPLNF.

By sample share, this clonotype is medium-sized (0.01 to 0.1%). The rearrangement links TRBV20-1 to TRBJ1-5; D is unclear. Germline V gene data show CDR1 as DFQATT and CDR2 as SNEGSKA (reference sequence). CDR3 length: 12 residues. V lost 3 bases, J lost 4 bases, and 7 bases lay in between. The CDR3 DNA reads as TGCAGTGCTAGTAGGAGAAATCAGCCCCAGCATTTT. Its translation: CSASRRNQPQHF.

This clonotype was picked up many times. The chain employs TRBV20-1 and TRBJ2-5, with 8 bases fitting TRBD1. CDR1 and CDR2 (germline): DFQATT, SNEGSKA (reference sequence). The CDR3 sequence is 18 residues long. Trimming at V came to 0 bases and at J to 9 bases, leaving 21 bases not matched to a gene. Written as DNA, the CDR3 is TGCAGTGCTAGAGACCACGACAGGGGTAGTATTGGTGGGGAGGCCCAGTACTTC. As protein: CSARDHDRGSIGGEAQYF.

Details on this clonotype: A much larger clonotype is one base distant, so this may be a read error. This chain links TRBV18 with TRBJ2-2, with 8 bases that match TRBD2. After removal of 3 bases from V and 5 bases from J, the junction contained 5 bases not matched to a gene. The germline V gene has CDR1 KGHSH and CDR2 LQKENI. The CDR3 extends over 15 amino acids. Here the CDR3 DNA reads TGTGCCAGCTCACCTACTAGCGGATGGACCGGGGAGCTGTTTTTT. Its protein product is CASSPTSGWTGELFF.

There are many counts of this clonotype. CDR3 DNA: TGTGCCAGCAGACAGGGGACCTATGGCTACACCTTC. Translated: CASRQGTYGYTF. J is TRBJ1-2 and V is TRBV6-5; TRBD1 agrees at 7 bases. The length of the CDR3 is 12 residues. The V gene's germline CDR1 is MNHEY and CDR2 SVGAGI. With V trimmed by 6 bases and J by 4 bases, 2 bases remained unmatched.

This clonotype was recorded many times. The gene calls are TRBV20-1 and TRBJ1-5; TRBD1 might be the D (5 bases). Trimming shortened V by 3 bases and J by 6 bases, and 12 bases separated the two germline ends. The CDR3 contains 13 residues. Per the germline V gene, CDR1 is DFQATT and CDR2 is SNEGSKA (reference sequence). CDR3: CSASGGAAQPQHF. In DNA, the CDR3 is TGCAGTGCTAGTGGAGGGGCGGCTCAGCCCCAGCATTTT.

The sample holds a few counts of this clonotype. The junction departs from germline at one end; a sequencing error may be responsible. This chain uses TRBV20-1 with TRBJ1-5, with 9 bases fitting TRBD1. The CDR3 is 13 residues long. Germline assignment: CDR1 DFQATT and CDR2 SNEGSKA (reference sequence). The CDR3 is CSAGDRDNQPQNF. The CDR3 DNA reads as TGCAGTGCAGGGGACAGGGACAATCAGCCCCAGAATTTT.

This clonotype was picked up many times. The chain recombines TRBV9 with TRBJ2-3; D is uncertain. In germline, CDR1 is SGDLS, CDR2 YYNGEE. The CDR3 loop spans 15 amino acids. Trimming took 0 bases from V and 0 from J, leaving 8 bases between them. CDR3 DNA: TGTGCCAGCAGCGTAGCGTCGTCTAGCACAGATACGCAGTATTTT. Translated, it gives CASSVASSSTDTQYF.

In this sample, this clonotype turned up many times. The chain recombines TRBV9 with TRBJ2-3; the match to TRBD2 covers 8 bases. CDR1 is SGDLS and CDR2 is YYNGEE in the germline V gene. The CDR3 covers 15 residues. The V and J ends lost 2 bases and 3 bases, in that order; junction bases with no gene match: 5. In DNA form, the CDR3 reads TGTGCCAGCAGCGTGGGACTAGAATTGACAGATACGCAGTATTTT. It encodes CASSVGLELTDTQYF.

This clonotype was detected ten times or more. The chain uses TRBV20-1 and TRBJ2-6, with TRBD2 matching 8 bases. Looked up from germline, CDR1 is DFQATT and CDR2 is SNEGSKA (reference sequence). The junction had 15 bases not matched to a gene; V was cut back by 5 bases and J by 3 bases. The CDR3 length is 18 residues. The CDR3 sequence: CSAGTGTGGPGGANVLTF. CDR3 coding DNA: TGCAGTGCTGGCACGGGGACGGGGGGGCCTGGTGGGGCCAACGTCCTGACTTTC.